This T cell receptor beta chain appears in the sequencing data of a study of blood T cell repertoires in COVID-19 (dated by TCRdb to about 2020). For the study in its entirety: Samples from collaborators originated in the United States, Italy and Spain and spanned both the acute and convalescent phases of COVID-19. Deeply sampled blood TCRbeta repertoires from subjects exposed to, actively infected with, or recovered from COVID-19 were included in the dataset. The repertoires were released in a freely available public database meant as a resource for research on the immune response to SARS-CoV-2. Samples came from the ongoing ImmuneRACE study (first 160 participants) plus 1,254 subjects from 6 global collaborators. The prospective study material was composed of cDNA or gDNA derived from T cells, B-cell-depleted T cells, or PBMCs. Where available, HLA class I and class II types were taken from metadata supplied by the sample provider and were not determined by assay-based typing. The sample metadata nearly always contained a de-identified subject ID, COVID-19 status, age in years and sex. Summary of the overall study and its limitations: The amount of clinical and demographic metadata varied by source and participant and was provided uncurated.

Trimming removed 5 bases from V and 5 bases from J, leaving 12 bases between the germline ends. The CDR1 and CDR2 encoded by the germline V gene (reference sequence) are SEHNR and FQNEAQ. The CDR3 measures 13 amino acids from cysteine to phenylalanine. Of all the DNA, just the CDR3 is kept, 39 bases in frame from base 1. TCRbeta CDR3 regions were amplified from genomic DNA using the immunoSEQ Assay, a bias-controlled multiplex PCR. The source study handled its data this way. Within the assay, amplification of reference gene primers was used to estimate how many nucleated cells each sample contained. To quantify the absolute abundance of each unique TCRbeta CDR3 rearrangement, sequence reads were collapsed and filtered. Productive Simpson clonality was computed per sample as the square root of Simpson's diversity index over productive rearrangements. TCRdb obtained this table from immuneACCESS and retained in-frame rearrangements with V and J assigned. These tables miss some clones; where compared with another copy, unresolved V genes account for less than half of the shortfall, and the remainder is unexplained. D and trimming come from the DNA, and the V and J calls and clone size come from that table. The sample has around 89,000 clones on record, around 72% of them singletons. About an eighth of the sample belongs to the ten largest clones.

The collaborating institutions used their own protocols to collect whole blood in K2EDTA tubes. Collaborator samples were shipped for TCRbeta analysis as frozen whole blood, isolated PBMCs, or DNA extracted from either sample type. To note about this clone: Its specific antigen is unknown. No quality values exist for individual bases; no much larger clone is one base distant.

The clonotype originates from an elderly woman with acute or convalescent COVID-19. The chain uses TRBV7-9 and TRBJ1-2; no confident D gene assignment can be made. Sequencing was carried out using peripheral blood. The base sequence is TGTGCCAGCAGCCCCGAAGGAGGGTATGGCTACACCTTC. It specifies CASSPEGGYGYTF.